The subject of this entry is one T cell receptor beta chain. This entry belongs to a study of cytomegalovirus exposure and HLA in healthy donors. V lost 6 bases, J lost 0 bases, and 9 bases lay in between. Per the germline V gene, CDR1 is MNHNS and CDR2 is SASEGT. CDR3 length: 15 residues. The assay was immunoSEQ multiplex PCR, and TCRdb's table has in-frame clones only and misses some. This table holds roughly 180,000 clones, approximately 86% found once. Sequencing was performed on PBMCs. V and J are TRBV6-1 and TRBJ1-6; no clear D. This TCR derives from a man younger than 40 in good health and CMV-seropositive. CDR3 residues: CASRDQSSYNSPLHF. DNA of the CDR3: TGTGCCAGCAGAGACCAGAGCTCCTATAATTCACCCCTCCACTTT.